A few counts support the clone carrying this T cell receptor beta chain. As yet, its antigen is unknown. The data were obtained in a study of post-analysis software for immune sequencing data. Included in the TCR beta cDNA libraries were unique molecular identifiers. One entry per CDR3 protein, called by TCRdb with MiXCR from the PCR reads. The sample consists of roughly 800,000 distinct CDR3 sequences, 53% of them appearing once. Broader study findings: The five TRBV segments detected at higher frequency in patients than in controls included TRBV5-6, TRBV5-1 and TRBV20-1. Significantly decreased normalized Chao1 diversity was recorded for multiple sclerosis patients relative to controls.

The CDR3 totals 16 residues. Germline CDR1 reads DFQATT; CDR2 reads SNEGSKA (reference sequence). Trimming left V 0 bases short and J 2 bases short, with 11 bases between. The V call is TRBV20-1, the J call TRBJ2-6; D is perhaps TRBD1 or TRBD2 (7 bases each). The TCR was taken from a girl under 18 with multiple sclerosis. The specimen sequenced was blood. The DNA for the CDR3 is TGCAGTGCTAGAGAGACAGGGAGGGCTGGGGCCAACGTCCTGACTTTC. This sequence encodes CSARETGRAGANVLTF.